This T cell receptor (beta chain) was documented in a study of blood T cell repertoires in COVID-19. The overall study: Samples taken during acute and convalescent COVID-19 were collected in the United States, Italy and Spain. T cells, B-cell-depleted T cells, or PBMCs supplied cDNA or gDNA.

Per the study methods: It was from reference gene primer amplification that nucleated cell counts were estimated. Here immunoSEQ multiplex PCR was the method, and the copy in TCRdb shows in-frame clones only, minus some. The V and J calls and clone size were taken over from that table, and D and trimming were inferred from the DNA. Here the sample spans approximately 220,000 clones, around nine tenths being singletons. This CDR3 comprises 15 residues. Germline CDR1 is LGHNA and CDR2 is YSLEER. V was clipped by 3 bases and J by 7 bases; unmatched bases: 4. The gene calls are TRBV4-3 and TRBJ1-6, with 9 nucleotides matching TRBD1. The sequencing input was peripheral blood. This clonotype originated in a man aged 35 to 55 with acute or convalescent COVID-19. CDR3 in DNA: TGCGCCAGCAGCCAGCAAGACAGGGGGAATTCACCCCTCCACTTT. Protein product: CASSQQDRGNSPLHF.